The clone carrying this T cell receptor beta chain has just a few counts. Unique molecular identifiers were incorporated during preparation of the TCRbeta library. A single record per CDR3 protein comes from TCRdb applying MiXCR to the PCR reads. This sample has nearly 400,000 distinct CDR3 sequences, with roughly 20% found just once. The V and J ends lost 0 bases and 9 bases respectively, with 11 bases between them. Germline V gives CDR1 LGHNA, CDR2 YSLEER. The CDR3 is 13 residues long. The data belong to a study of T-cell reconstitution after alpha-beta-depleted transplantation in children. This TCR derives from a human donor who donated a stem cell graft to a child with acute myeloid leukemia. The sample was PBMCs from the stem cell graft donor, taken from the stem cell graft. The chain has TRBV4-3 and TRBJ2-5; maybe TRBD1 (6 bases). The CDR3 sequence is CASSQETGWAQYF. The CDR3 DNA follows: TGCGCCAGCAGCCAAGAAACAGGGTGGGCCCAGTACTTC.